This TCR beta chain was sequenced in a study of radiotherapy plus CTLA-4 blockade in lung cancer. It was focal radiation plus CTLA-4 blockade with ipilimumab that patients with chemo-refractory metastatic non-small-cell lung cancer received. Germline assignment: CDR1 MGHRA and CDR2 YSYEKL. The V end was cut by 3 bases, the J end by 11 bases, with 16 bases between. The CDR3 runs 13 residues. Libraries were prepared by immunoSEQ multiplex PCR; TCRdb keeps only in-frame clonotypes and omits some of them. The sample shows some 110,000 clones, roughly 80% of them seen only once. This sample comprised peripheral blood, obtained from a patient treated with radiotherapy plus ipilimumab. The clonotype was recovered from a human donor with non-small cell lung cancer that progressed on radiotherapy plus ipilimumab. Some clones in this sample may be carry-over from other donors' samples. The chain combines TRBV4-1 with TRBJ1-1; the D is unclear. The CDR3 coding sequence is TGCGCCAGCAGCCAGTTGGGCCGGCTCGAGGCTTTCTTT. Its translation is CASSQLGRLEAFF.